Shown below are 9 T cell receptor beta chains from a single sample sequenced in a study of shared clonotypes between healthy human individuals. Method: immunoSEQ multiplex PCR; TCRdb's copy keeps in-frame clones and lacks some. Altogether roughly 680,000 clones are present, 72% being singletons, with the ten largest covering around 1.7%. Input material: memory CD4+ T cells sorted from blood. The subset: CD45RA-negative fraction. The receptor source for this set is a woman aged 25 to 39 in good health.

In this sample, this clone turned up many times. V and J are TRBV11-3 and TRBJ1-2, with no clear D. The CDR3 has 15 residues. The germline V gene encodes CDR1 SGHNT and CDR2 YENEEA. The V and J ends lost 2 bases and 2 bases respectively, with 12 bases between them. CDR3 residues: CASSLILMGNYGYTF. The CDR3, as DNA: TGTGCCAGCAGCTTAATTTTGATGGGAAACTATGGCTACACCTTC.

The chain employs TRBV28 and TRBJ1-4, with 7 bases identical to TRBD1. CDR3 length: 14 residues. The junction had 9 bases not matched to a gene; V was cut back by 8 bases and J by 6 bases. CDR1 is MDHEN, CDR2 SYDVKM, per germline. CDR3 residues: CASRKGGSDEKLFF. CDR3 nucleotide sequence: TGTGCCAGCCGAAAAGGGGGCTCCGATGAAAAACTGTTTTTT.

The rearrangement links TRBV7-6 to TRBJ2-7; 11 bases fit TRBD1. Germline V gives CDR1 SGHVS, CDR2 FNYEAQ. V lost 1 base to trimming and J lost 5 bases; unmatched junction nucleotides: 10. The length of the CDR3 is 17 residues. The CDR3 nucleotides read TGTGCCAGCAGCTTAGTTTCATCGGGGACAGGGGGGGACGAGCAGTACTTC. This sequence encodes CASSLVSSGTGGDEQYF.

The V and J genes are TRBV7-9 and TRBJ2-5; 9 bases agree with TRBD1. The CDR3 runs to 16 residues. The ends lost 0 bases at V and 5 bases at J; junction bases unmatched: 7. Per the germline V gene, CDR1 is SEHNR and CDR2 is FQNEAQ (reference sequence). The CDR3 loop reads CASSLAKGQGTETQYF. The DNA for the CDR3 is TGTGCCAGCAGCTTAGCTAAAGGACAGGGGACGGAGACCCAGTACTTC.

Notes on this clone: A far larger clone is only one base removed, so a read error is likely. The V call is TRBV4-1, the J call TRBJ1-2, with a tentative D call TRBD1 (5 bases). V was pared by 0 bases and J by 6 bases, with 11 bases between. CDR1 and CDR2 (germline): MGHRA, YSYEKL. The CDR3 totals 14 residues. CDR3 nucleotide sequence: TGCGCCAGCAGCCAAGAGGCAGGGAGTAATGGCTACACCTTC. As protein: CASSQEAGSNGYTF.

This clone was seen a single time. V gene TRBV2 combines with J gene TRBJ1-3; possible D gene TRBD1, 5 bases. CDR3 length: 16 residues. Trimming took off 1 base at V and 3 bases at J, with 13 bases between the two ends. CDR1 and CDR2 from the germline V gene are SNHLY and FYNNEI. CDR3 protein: CASSEGGKAVGNTIYF. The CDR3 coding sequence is TGTGCCAGCAGTGAAGGGGGGAAAGCTGTTGGAAACACCATATATTTT.

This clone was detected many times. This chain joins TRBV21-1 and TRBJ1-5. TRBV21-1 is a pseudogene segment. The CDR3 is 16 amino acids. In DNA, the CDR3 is TGTGCCAGCAGCAGTTGGGACCGGGACGGTAATCAGCCCCAGCATTTT. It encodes CASSSWDRDGNQPQHF.

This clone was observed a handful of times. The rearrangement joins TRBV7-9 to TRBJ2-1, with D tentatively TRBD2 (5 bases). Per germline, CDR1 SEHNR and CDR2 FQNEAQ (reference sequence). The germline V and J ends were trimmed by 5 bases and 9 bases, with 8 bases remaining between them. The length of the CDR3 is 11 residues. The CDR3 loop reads CASSTAGEQFF. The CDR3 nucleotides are TGTGCCAGCAGCACCGCGGGTGAGCAGTTCTTC.

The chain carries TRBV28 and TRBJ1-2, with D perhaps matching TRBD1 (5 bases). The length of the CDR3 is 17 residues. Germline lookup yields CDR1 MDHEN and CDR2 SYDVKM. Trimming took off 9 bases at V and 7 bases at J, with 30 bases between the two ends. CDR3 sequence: CASSSGGGEGKIGGYTF. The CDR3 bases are TGTGCCAGTTCTTCCGGTGGGGGGGAGGGAAAGATCGGTGGCTACACCTTC.